These 27 T cell receptor beta chains were all obtained from the same sample, sequenced in a study of shared clonotypes between healthy human individuals. The method was immunoSEQ multiplex PCR; TCRdb's version includes in-frame clones alone and lacks a portion of them. The sample yields about 2 million clones, about 95% seen once. Naive CD8 cells comprised CD45RO-negative, CCR7-positively selected cells, excluding terminally differentiated effector memory CD45RA+ cells. The sequenced sample consisted of naive CD8+ T cells sorted from blood. The receptor set was obtained from a man aged 18 to 30 in good health.

The rearrangement links TRBV29-1 to TRBJ2-7; TRBD1 is a possible D gene (6 bases). The ends were cut back, 6 bases at V and 4 bases at J, with 16 bases in the middle. The CDR3 totals 13 residues. Germline CDR1 reads SQVTM; CDR2 reads ANQGSEA. In nucleotides, the CDR3 is TGCAGCGTCGTGCCTCAGGGGAGATACGAGCAGTACTTC. Translating it yields CSVVPQGRYEQYF.

The chain uses TRBV19 and TRBJ2-7; no clear D gene. V was clipped by 5 bases and J by 2 bases, with 10 bases between them. Germline assignment: CDR1 LNHDA and CDR2 SQIVND (reference sequence). This CDR3 region has 13 residues. The CDR3 nucleotides read TGTGCCAGTAGTTTTGGAAAAACCTACGAGCAGTACTTC. Translated: CASSFGKTYEQYF.

The V gene is TRBV27, the J gene TRBJ2-7; TRBD1 agrees at 9 bases. The germline V gene has CDR1 MNHEY and CDR2 SMNVEV (reference sequence). V lost 4 bases, J lost 4 bases, and 11 bases stayed unmatched. This CDR3 region has 16 residues. The CDR3 is CASSSTGTGQFYEQYF. The CDR3, as DNA: TGTGCCAGCAGTTCAACCGGGACAGGGCAGTTTTACGAGCAGTACTTC.

The CDR3 here is CASSLSIARGQETQYF. CDR3 in DNA: TGTGCCAGCAGTTTATCGATCGCCAGGGGCCAAGAGACCCAGTACTTC. The chain links TRBV27 to TRBJ2-5; possibly TRBD1 for D (6 bases). Trimming stripped 0 bases from V and 1 base from J, with 12 bases between. The CDR3 runs to 16 residues. Per germline, CDR1 MNHEY and CDR2 SMNVEV (reference sequence).

This rearrangement joins TRBV6-5 to TRBJ2-5; 9 nucleotides agree with TRBD1. This CDR3 region has 15 residues. J was trimmed by 5 bases and V by 5 bases; bases with no gene match: 9. Germline V CDR1 and CDR2: MNHEY, SVGAGI. CDR3 nucleotides: TGTGCCAGCAGTCCCGGGACAGGGAGTGTGGAGACCCAGTACTTC. Translation gives CASSPGTGSVETQYF.

The chain couples TRBV5-6 to TRBJ2-3; 12 nucleotides agree with TRBD2. The CDR3 length is 16 residues. The V gene end was trimmed by 3 bases and the J gene end by 5 bases; junction bases not matched to a gene: 7. Germline V gene lookup returns CDR1 SGHDT and CDR2 YYEEEE. The CDR3 here is CASSWDRLAGVDTQYF. In nucleotides, the CDR3 is TGTGCCAGCAGCTGGGACCGACTAGCGGGAGTAGATACGCAGTATTTT.

The rearrangement links TRBV2 to TRBJ2-7; 12 nucleotides agree with TRBD1. The ends lost 8 bases at V and 0 bases at J; junction bases unmatched: 2. In germline, CDR1 is SNHLY, CDR2 FYNNEI. The CDR3 sequence is 14 residues long. The CDR3 sequence: CASGTGGNSYEQYF. CDR3 DNA sequence: TGTGCCAGCGGGACAGGGGGCAACTCCTACGAGCAGTACTTC.

The chain couples TRBV5-1 to TRBJ2-7; TRBD1 agrees at 9 bases. The ends lost 4 bases at V and 6 bases at J; junction bases unmatched: 14. Per the germline V gene, CDR1 is SGHRS and CDR2 is YFSETQ. This CDR3 region has 16 residues. CDR3 sequence: CASSPDPQGARGEQYF. In DNA, the CDR3 is TGCGCCAGCAGCCCCGACCCACAGGGGGCGAGAGGCGAGCAGTACTTC.

The chain couples TRBV4-1 to TRBJ1-5; D uncertain. The CDR3 contains 14 residues. The germline V gene encodes CDR1 MGHRA and CDR2 YSYEKL. Trimming removed 1 base from V and 3 bases from J, with 7 bases in between. The CDR3 DNA reads TGCGCCAGCAGCCAAGGGGGAAACAATCAGCCCCAGCATTTT. It yields the protein CASSQGGNNQPQHF.

A single count supports this clone. V usage is TRBV6-4 and J usage is TRBJ2-3, with D possibly TRBD1 on 5 matching bases. The CDR3 runs to 16 residues. Trimming pared 2 bases from V and 2 bases from J, leaving 14 bases between. CDR1 and CDR2 from the germline V gene are MRHNA and SNTAGT. CDR3 sequence (DNA): TGTGCCAGCAGTGACCTCGTCAGGGCGAACACAGATACGCAGTATTTT. Translated: CASSDLVRANTDTQYF.

Concerning this clone: Other DNA sequences in this sample translate to the same CDR3. The chain couples TRBV9 to TRBJ2-7; no firm D call. The CDR3 is made up of 14 amino acids. The germline gives CDR1 SGDLS, CDR2 YYNGEE. V was clipped by 0 bases and J by 2 bases, with 9 bases between them. CDR3 DNA: TGTGCCAGCAGCGTAGAGGCAGTTCCCTACGAGCAGTACTTC. As protein: CASSVEAVPYEQYF. Drawing the rest from reference TRBV9 and TRBJ2-7, the complete variable domain is DSGVTQTPKHLITATGQRVTLRCSPRSGDLSVYWYQQSLDQGLQFLIQYYNGEERAKGNILERFSAQQFPDLHSELNLSSLELGDSALYFCASSVEAVPYEQYFGPGTRLTVT.

This clone was counted once. This sample includes further DNA sequences coding for the same CDR3. The V gene is TRBV4-3, the J gene TRBJ2-7, with 16 bases aligning to TRBD2. Germline V CDR1 and CDR2: LGHNA, YSLEER. V gave up 1 base and J gave up 4 bases; unmatched junction bases: 4. The CDR3 has 17 residues. The DNA for the CDR3 is TGCGCCAGCAGCCAAGGTCCGGGACTAGCGGGAGGGTACGAGCAGTACTTC. Its translation is CASSQGPGLAGGYEQYF.

This clone is a singleton in its sample. A much larger clone differs by one base, so this may be a read error. This sequence joins TRBV11-3 and TRBJ2-2; the D is unclear. Trimming removed 1 base at V and 3 bases at J, with 3 bases between. This CDR3 is built from 13 residues. Germline-derived CDR1 and CDR2 are SGHNT and YENEEA. In DNA, the CDR3 is TGTGCCAGCAGCTTAGGGGACACCGGGGAGCTGTTTTTT. Protein sequence: CASSLGDTGELFF.

The V call is TRBV7-8, the J call TRBJ2-7, with TRBD1 identical over 7 bases. Losses at the gene ends were 5 bases for V and 2 bases for J; bases not matched to a gene: 6. CDR3 size: 14 residues. The germline V gene has CDR1 SGHVS and CDR2 FQNEAQ. CDR3 coding DNA: TGTGCCAGCAGCCGCCGGGACAGCCCCTACGAGCAGTACTTC. As protein: CASSRRDSPYEQYF.

The rearrangement links TRBV29-1 to TRBJ1-1; 7 bases agree with TRBD1. The germline V gene has CDR1 SQVTM and CDR2 ANQGSEA. There are 12 residues in the CDR3. The CDR3 DNA sequence: TGCACCATAAGGGGGCTACACACTGAAGCTTTCTTT. Its protein is CTIRGLHTEAFF.

The sample holds one count of this clone. The chain employs TRBV5-1 and TRBJ2-7; D might be TRBD2 (5 bases). Between the trimmed V and J ends, which lost 4 bases and 4 bases, there was a span of 12 bases. Looked up from germline, CDR1 is SGHRS and CDR2 is YFSETQ. The CDR3 runs to 13 residues. This CDR3 reads CASSPISGYEQYF. CDR3 DNA sequence: TGCGCCAGCAGCCCCATCTCGGGATACGAGCAGTACTTC.

This clone has just one count. In nucleotides, the CDR3 is TGCGCCAGCAGCCAAGATCCATCCAGGGAGGACTACGAGCAGTACTTC. Translating gives CASSQDPSREDYEQYF. The gene calls are TRBV4-3 and TRBJ2-7, with D perhaps TRBD2 (6 bases). In germline, CDR1 is LGHNA, CDR2 YSLEER. V was pared by 0 bases and J by 3 bases, with 15 bases between. This CDR3 comprises 16 residues.

This clone appeared a few times. The sample contains more than one DNA sequence encoding this CDR3. The J gene is TRBJ1-1, the V gene TRBV9, with D tentatively TRBD1 (5 bases). The germline V gene encodes CDR1 SGDLS and CDR2 YYNGEE. V lost 1 base and J lost 1, with 8 bases in between. The CDR3 has 14 residues. The chain's CDR3 is CASSVQGGNTEAFF. The CDR3 nucleotides read TGTGCCAGCAGCGTACAGGGAGGGAACACTGAAGCTTTCTTT.

The chain recombines TRBV19 with TRBJ1-1, with a tentative D call TRBD1 (6 bases). Trimming removed 7 bases from V and 6 bases from J, with 12 bases in between. The CDR3 sequence is 12 residues long. The germline V gene encodes CDR1 LNHDA and CDR2 SQIVND (reference sequence). CDR3 residues: CASTGPGAEAFF. CDR3 DNA: TGTGCCAGTACAGGGCCAGGGGCTGAAGCTTTCTTT.

This chain connects TRBV6-1 to TRBJ1-3, with TRBD1 as a possible D gene (5 bases). Germline loops: CDR1 MNHNS, CDR2 SASEGT. V was pared by 3 bases and J by 0 bases, with 12 bases between. The CDR3 covers 16 residues. CDR3 loop: CASSDVGTYSGNTIYF. As DNA, the CDR3 is TGTGCCAGCAGTGACGTGGGGACGTACTCTGGAAACACCATATATTTT.

V usage is TRBV27 and J usage is TRBJ2-4, with 7 bases identical to TRBD2. Trimming cost V 2 bases and J 8 bases; bases outside gene matches: 6. CDR3 length: 14 amino acids. Per germline, CDR1 MNHEY and CDR2 SMNVEV (reference sequence). CDR3 sequence (DNA): TGTGCCAGCAGTTTAACTGCTGGGGGGGACATTCAGTACTTC. Translation: CASSLTAGGDIQYF.

The chain employs TRBV30 and TRBJ2-2, with a weak D call TRBD2 (6 bases). The germline V and J ends were trimmed by 3 bases and 1 base, with 12 bases remaining between them. Germline CDR1 is GTSNPN and CDR2 is SVGIG (reference sequence). This CDR3 comprises 15 residues. DNA of the CDR3: TGTGCCTGGAGCACCGGGACTTTGAACACCGGGGAGCTGTTTTTT. It specifies CAWSTGTLNTGELFF.

In this sample, this clone turned up once. This rearrangement joins TRBV6-1 to TRBJ1-5; maybe TRBD1 (5 bases). The V and J ends lost 3 bases and 2 bases respectively, with 11 bases between them. CDR3 length equals 15 residues. Germline V gene data show CDR1 as MNHNS and CDR2 as SASEGT. The CDR3 loop reads CASSDYDRGNQPQHF. CDR3 coding DNA: TGTGCCAGCAGTGACTATGACAGAGGCAATCAGCCCCAGCATTTT.

This chain uses TRBV4-1 with TRBJ2-7; D is ambiguous. V lost 2 bases and J lost 6, with 17 bases in between. This CDR3 comprises 15 residues. Germline assignment: CDR1 MGHRA and CDR2 YSYEKL. CDR3: CASSQFQDGVGEQYF. The CDR3 bases are TGCGCCAGCAGCCAATTCCAGGATGGGGTCGGCGAGCAGTACTTC.

This sequence joins TRBV28 and TRBJ1-5; 8 bases fit TRBD1. The CDR3 runs to 15 residues. Trimming removed 6 bases from V and 0 bases from J; junction bases left unmatched: 4. Per germline, CDR1 MDHEN and CDR2 SYDVKM. The CDR3 DNA reads as TGTGCCAGCAGATCCGGGACAGGTAGCAATCAGCCCCAGCATTTT. Encoded protein: CASRSGTGSNQPQHF.

The sample holds one count of this clone. For the CDR3, the DNA is TGTGCCAGTAGTATTCACAATGGTGCGAACACTGAAGCTTTCTTT. Translation: CASSIHNGANTEAFF. J is TRBJ1-1 and V is TRBV19, with unresolved D. Trimming removed 3 bases at V and 1 base at J, with 12 bases between. The CDR3 spans 15 residues. CDR1 is LNHDA, CDR2 SQIVND, per germline (reference sequence). Based on the CDR3 plus reference TRBV19 and TRBJ1-1, the full variable domain is DGGITQSPKYLFRKEGQNVTLSCEQNLNHDAMYWYRQDPGQGLRLIYYSQIVNDFQKGDIAEGYSVSREKKESFPLTVTSAQKNPTAFYLCASSIHNGANTEAFFGQGTRLTVV.

This clone was detected only once. The chain links TRBV5-6 to TRBJ1-1, with TRBD1 matching over 9 bases. The CDR3 runs 13 residues. The V gene's germline CDR1 is SGHDT and CDR2 YYEEEE. V was clipped by 3 bases and J by 9 bases; unmatched bases: 6. Here the CDR3 reads CASSWDRDSQAFF. The DNA for the CDR3 is TGTGCCAGCAGCTGGGACAGGGATTCACAAGCTTTCTTT. The complete variable domain, with remaining parts taken from reference TRBV5-6 and TRBJ1-1, reads DAGVTQSPTHLIKTRGQQVTLRCSPKSGHDTVSWYQQALGQGPQFIFQYYEEEERQRGNFPDRFSGHQFPNYSSELNVNALLLGDSALYLCASSWDRDSQAFFGQGTRLTVV.